Below, 25 T cell receptor beta chains from the same sample are listed, as sequenced in a study of T-cell memory formation after mild COVID-19. TCRdb called the 5' RACE reads again in MiXCR, with one record for every CDR3 protein. The repertoire holds roughly 550,000 distinct CDR3 sequences, with around 21% as singletons. Sequencing was carried out using PBMCs or a T cell subset sorted from them (not recorded which). Receptors were obtained from an adult woman who had mild COVID-19 (a few samples of this study predate the infection). Cell type and time point are not known.

The chain couples TRBV12-3 or TRBV12-4 to TRBJ1-6; 9 bases agree with TRBD1. CDR3 length: 14 amino acids. V shed 4 bases and J 10 bases; nucleotides not matched to a gene: 5. CDR3: CASSSGQGLSPLHF. The DNA for the CDR3 is TGTGCCAGCAGTTCGGGACAGGGACTCTCACCCCTCCACTTT.

The V and J genes are TRBV24-1 and TRBJ1-5, with TRBD1 matching over 9 bases. CDR1 is KGHDR, CDR2 SFDVKD, per germline. After removal of 5 bases from V and 0 bases from J, the junction contained 1 base not matched to a gene. This CDR3 region has 15 residues. The CDR3 nucleotides are TGTGCCACCAGTGGGGACAGGGATAGCAATCAGCCCCAGCATTTT. Translating gives CATSGDRDSNQPQHF.

This rearrangement joins TRBV14 to TRBJ1-2; D is possibly TRBD1 (6 bases). There are 15 residues in the CDR3. The V end was cut by 5 bases, the J end by 3 bases, with 16 bases between. From germline, CDR1 is SGHDN and CDR2 FVKESK. The CDR3 loop is CASSGLPGEDYGYTF. Written as DNA, the CDR3 is TGTGCCAGCAGCGGCCTCCCAGGGGAGGACTATGGCTACACCTTC.

The table lists this clonotype with a few counts. This sequence joins TRBV7-3 and TRBJ2-1; 8 bases fit TRBD2. Per the germline V gene, CDR1 is SGHTA and CDR2 is FQGTGA. Losses at the gene ends were 0 bases for V and 8 bases for J; bases not matched to a gene: 15. This CDR3 has 18 residues. The CDR3 region is CASSLTPSAVAGRDEQFF. In nucleotides, the CDR3 is TGTGCCAGCAGCTTAACCCCCTCCGCGGTAGCGGGAAGGGATGAGCAGTTCTTC.

This chain uses TRBV12-3 or TRBV12-4 with TRBJ2-3; no clear D. V was clipped by 7 bases and J by 6 bases, with 11 bases between them. The CDR3 runs 12 residues. The CDR3 loop is CASTLVGDTQYF. CDR3 nucleotides: TGTGCCAGCACCCTCGTGGGTGATACGCAGTATTTT.

This clonotype has more than one count but fewer than ten. The J gene is TRBJ2-7, the V gene TRBV3-1, with 7 positions matching TRBD2. The CDR3 consists of 14 residues. Germline assignment: CDR1 LGHDT and CDR2 YNNKEL (reference sequence). V shed 5 bases, J shed 1 base, and the junction held 5 bases outside the gene matches. CDR3 residues: CASSWTRVSYEQYF. The CDR3 nucleotides read TGTGCCAGCAGCTGGACTAGAGTTTCCTACGAGCAGTACTTC.

This clonotype was found a few times. CDR3 bases: TGCGCCAGCAGCTTGATGGGACAGGGGGCGGGAGATACGCAGTATTTT. Protein product: CASSLMGQGAGDTQYF. The chain couples TRBV5-1 to TRBJ2-3; 12 bases map to TRBD1. Germline V lookup: CDR1 SGHRS, CDR2 YFSETQ. This CDR3 has 16 amino acids. V lost 1 base to trimming and J lost 5 bases; unmatched junction nucleotides: 5.

The J gene is TRBJ2-5, the V gene TRBV5-1; the D gene is possibly TRBD2 (6 bases). V lost 0 bases and J 7 bases, leaving 13 bases between the germline ends. Per germline, CDR1 SGHRS and CDR2 YFSETQ. CDR3 size: 14 residues. The CDR3 protein is CASSLAVNGGTQYF. CDR3 in DNA: TGCGCCAGCAGCTTGGCCGTGAACGGGGGGACCCAGTACTTC.

This chain uses TRBV28 with TRBJ2-3; 14 nucleotides agree with TRBD2. The CDR3 is 17 residues long. V lost 4 bases, J lost 6 bases, and 9 bases stayed unmatched. Germline CDR1 and CDR2: MDHEN and SYDVKM. For the CDR3, the DNA is TGTGCCAGCAGTTACCTTGTGACTAGCGGGGGGGCCGATACGCAGTATTTT. Protein product: CASSYLVTSGGADTQYF.

The CDR3 DNA follows: TGTGCCAGCAGCTTAGGAGGGGGCGCTGGAAACACCATATATTTT. The encoded protein is CASSLGGGAGNTIYF. The chain employs TRBV7-6 and TRBJ1-3, with TRBD1 matching over 7 bases. With V trimmed by 1 base and J by 2 bases, 2 bases remained unmatched. The CDR3 totals 15 residues. Germline values: CDR1 SGHVS, CDR2 FNYEAQ.

The chain couples TRBV15 to TRBJ2-3; D could derive from TRBD1 or TRBD2 (5 bases each). Trimming removed 5 bases at V and 3 bases at J, with 9 bases between. Germline V gene lookup returns CDR1 LNHNV and CDR2 YYDKDF (reference sequence). The CDR3 has 13 residues. In DNA form, the CDR3 reads TGTGCCACCAGCGGGACGACGACAGATACGCAGTATTTT. This sequence encodes CATSGTTTDTQYF.

The rearrangement uses TRBV15 and TRBJ1-1; D is undetermined. This CDR3 contains 13 residues. Deletions cut 1 base from V and 2 bases from J, with 5 bases between. Germline V gene lookup returns CDR1 LNHNV and CDR2 YYDKDF (reference sequence). DNA of the CDR3: TGTGCCACCAGCAGAGGCGGAAACACTGAAGCTTTCTTT. It encodes CATSRGGNTEAFF.

This clonotype was counted between two and nine times. The chain couples TRBV7-2 to TRBJ2-5; perhaps TRBD1 as D (5 bases). The CDR3 is 15 amino acids. Trimming pared 6 bases from V and 0 bases from J, leaving 14 bases between. CDR1 and CDR2 (germline): SGHTA, FQGNSA. The CDR3 DNA sequence: TGTGCCAGCAGTAGGGGCCCTCTCAACCAAGAGACCCAGTACTTC. Residues: CASSRGPLNQETQYF.

A few counts support this clonotype. This chain links TRBV29-1 with TRBJ1-1; D might be TRBD1 (5 bases). Between the trimmed V and J ends, which lost 8 bases and 0 bases, there was a span of 10 bases. In germline, CDR1 is SQVTM, CDR2 ANQGSEA. The CDR3 has 12 residues. In DNA, the CDR3 is TGCAGCTACAGGTTCATGAACACTGAAGCTTTCTTT. Amino acid sequence: CSYRFMNTEAFF. The full variable domain, its missing parts supplied by reference TRBV29-1 and TRBJ1-1, is SAVISQKPSRDICQRGTSLTIQCQVDSQVTMMFWYRQQPGQSLTLIATANQGSEATYESGFVIDKFPISRPNLTFSTLTVSNMSPEDSSIYLCSYRFMNTEAFFGQGTRLTVV.

This clonotype came up a few times. V gene TRBV12-3 or TRBV12-4 combines with J gene TRBJ2-2; a possible D gene is TRBD1 (5 bases). With 5 bases removed from V and 0 bases from J, the gap between germline ends came to 13 bases. This CDR3 has 16 residues. The CDR3 loop reads CASSPLARANTGELFF. CDR3 nucleotides: TGTGCCAGCAGTCCCCTCGCCAGGGCGAACACCGGGGAGCTGTTTTTT.

The chain carries TRBV29-1 and TRBJ2-5; the D is unclear. V lost 6 bases and J 4 bases, leaving 18 bases between the germline ends. CDR1 SQVTM and CDR2 ANQGSEA come from the germline V gene. The CDR3 totals 14 residues. CDR3 coding DNA: TGCAGCGTCCTTCCACTTGGTAATGGAGAGACCCAGTACTTC. As protein: CSVLPLGNGETQYF. Based on the CDR3 plus reference TRBV29-1 and TRBJ2-5, the full variable domain is SAVISQKPSRDICQRGTSLTIQCQVDSQVTMMFWYRQQPGQSLTLIATANQGSEATYESGFVIDKFPISRPNLTFSTLTVSNMSPEDSSIYLCSVLPLGNGETQYFGPGTRLLVL.

This chain connects TRBV5-1 to TRBJ2-5; tentatively, D is TRBD1 (8 bases). The ends were cut back, 4 bases at V and 0 bases at J, with 22 bases in the middle. The CDR3 extends over 18 amino acids. Germline V gene data show CDR1 as SGHRS and CDR2 as YFSETQ. The CDR3 nucleotides read TGCGCCAGCAGCAGGACAGGGTTGGGAGGGGGAAACCAAGAGACCCAGTACTTC. Its protein is CASSRTGLGGGNQETQYF. Combining the CDR3 with reference TRBV5-1 and TRBJ2-5 gives the whole variable domain KAGVTQTPRYLIKTRGQQVTLSCSPISGHRSVSWYQQTPGQGLQFLFEYFSETQRNKGNFPGRFSGRQFSNSRSEMNVSTLELGDSALYLCASSRTGLGGGNQETQYFGPGTRLLVL.

This chain connects TRBV7-2 to TRBJ2-7; possible D gene TRBD2, 6 bases. There are 19 residues in the CDR3. Germline loops: CDR1 SGHTA, CDR2 FQGNSA. Trimming took off 5 bases at V and 1 base at J, with 27 bases between the two ends. DNA of the CDR3: TGTGCCAGCAGCCTCCGGGGGTCGGGATTGGGCACAAAATCCTACGAGCAGTACTTC. This codes for CASSLRGSGLGTKSYEQYF.

The chain recombines TRBV7-9 with TRBJ1-1; 10 nucleotides line up with TRBD1. CDR1 and CDR2 from the germline V gene are SEHNR and FQNEAQ (reference sequence). V trimming: 0 bases; J trimming: 0 bases; junction bases outside the gene matches: 7. The CDR3 sequence is 18 residues long. The CDR3 DNA reads TGTGCCAGCAGCTTAGCGCAGACAGGGGGCTTGATGAACACTGAAGCTTTCTTT. It yields the protein CASSLAQTGGLMNTEAFF.

This clonotype was observed a few times. This chain uses TRBV15 with TRBJ1-5; D ambiguous. The CDR3 is 13 amino acids. Trimming shortened V by 6 bases and J by 4 bases, and 10 bases separated the two germline ends. CDR1 is LNHNV, CDR2 YYDKDF, per germline (reference sequence). Here the CDR3 DNA reads TGTGCCACCAGTAGCGGGAGTAATCAGCCCCAGCATTTT. Protein sequence: CATSSGSNQPQHF.

The chain uses TRBV24-1 and TRBJ2-2, with D maybe TRBD2 (6 bases). Looked up from germline, CDR1 is KGHDR and CDR2 is SFDVKD. CDR3 size: 15 residues. Trimming stripped 7 bases from V and 3 bases from J, with 14 bases between. The DNA for the CDR3 is TGTGCCACCAGCTTGACGGGGGAACACACCGGGGAGCTGTTTTTT. It codes for CATSLTGEHTGELFF.

In this sample, this clonotype turned up many times. The J gene is TRBJ2-1, the V gene TRBV5-1, with D perhaps TRBD1 (5 bases). Germline V gives CDR1 SGHRS, CDR2 YFSETQ. V was pared by 0 bases and J by 8 bases, with 18 bases between. The CDR3 has 16 amino acids. In DNA, the CDR3 is TGCGCCAGCAGCTTGGCCGGGCAGGGTGTTTACGATGAGCAGTTCTTC. Its protein is CASSLAGQGVYDEQFF. Filled out from reference TRBV5-1 and TRBJ2-1, the complete variable domain reads KAGVTQTPRYLIKTRGQQVTLSCSPISGHRSVSWYQQTPGQGLQFLFEYFSETQRNKGNFPGRFSGRQFSNSRSEMNVSTLELGDSALYLCASSLAGQGVYDEQFFGPGTRLTVL.

This clonotype was recorded a few times. The gene calls are TRBV15 and TRBJ2-1, with D perhaps matching TRBD2 (5 bases). Trimming left V 0 bases short and J 9 bases short, with 12 bases between. Per the germline V gene, CDR1 is LNHNV and CDR2 is YYDKDF (reference sequence). This CDR3 comprises 14 residues. The chain's CDR3 is CATSRDRGSGEQFF. In DNA, the CDR3 is TGTGCCACCAGCAGAGATCGAGGGAGCGGTGAGCAGTTCTTC.

The rearrangement links TRBV6-5 to TRBJ1-1; D perhaps matches TRBD1 (6 bases). V was shortened by 6 bases and J by 6 bases, with 17 bases between the two germline ends. The CDR3 runs to 14 residues. The germline V gene encodes CDR1 MNHEY and CDR2 SVGAGI. CDR3 region: CASSPTGFGAEAFF. As DNA, the CDR3 is TGTGCCAGCAGCCCCACAGGGTTTGGCGCTGAAGCTTTCTTT.

This chain connects TRBV5-1 to TRBJ2-5; D unclear. Germline values: CDR1 SGHRS, CDR2 YFSETQ. The CDR3 runs to 13 residues. V lost 8 bases and J lost 7, with 18 bases in between. The CDR3 loop is CARSPQLRGTQYF. The CDR3 region has the DNA TGCGCCAGAAGCCCGCAGCTCCGAGGGACCCAGTACTTC.